This T cell receptor beta chain was documented in a study of CD8 T cells in Susac syndrome. Germline assignment: CDR1 SNHLY and CDR2 FYNNEI. The CDR3 spans 14 residues. The trim removed 7 bases at V and 7 bases at J, leaving 9 bases unmatched. The authors reverse transcribed roughly 0.45 to 1 ug RNA with random hexamers. TCRdb passed the immunoSEQ multiplex PCR reads through MiXCR, listing each CDR3 protein once. This sample has about 200,000 distinct CDR3 sequences, with 85% to 95% found just once. The TCR originated in a human donor with multiple sclerosis. The chain links TRBV2 to TRBJ1-2, with 10 bases that match TRBD1. Sequencing was performed on CD4+ T cells from PBMCs. The CDR3 loop reads CASIKGQGLLGYTF. Here the CDR3 DNA reads TGTGCCAGCATTAAGGGACAGGGGTTACTTGGCTACACCTTC.